This T cell receptor (beta chain) was sequenced during a study of regulatory T cells in long-lasting Graves disease. Germline values: CDR1 GTSNPN, CDR2 SVGIG (reference sequence). The CDR3 has 13 residues. Trimming left V 2 bases short and J 1 base short, with 8 bases between. There are many counts of this clonotype. Time point described: newly diagnosed GD, antithyroid drugs for less than 3 months. From RNA extracted from PBMCs, the TCR library was made. Arm-PCR of CDR3 regions with iRepertoire HTBI primers generated TCR beta libraries. Each CDR3 protein is one row after TCRdb ran MiXCR on the multiplex PCR reads. Altogether more than 300,000 distinct CDR3 sequences are present, 15% to 20% being singletons, with the ten largest covering 20%. These data were likewise used in another study, on T cells in Graves' hyperthyroidism and ophthalmopathy.

The rearrangement uses TRBV30 and TRBJ2-5; D may be TRBD1 (5 bases). Sequences were derived from peripheral blood mononuclear cells (PBMCs), sampled at new diagnosis, from a patient treated with antithyroid drugs. This TCR was recovered from a young woman with Graves disease. The CDR3 nucleotides read TGTGCCTGGAGTATAGGGGCCCAAGAGACCCAGTACTTC. It is translated as CAWSIGAQETQYF.